This T cell receptor (beta chain) was identified during a study of T cells in Graves' hyperthyroidism and ophthalmopathy. Study results and limitations: Most thyroid clonotypes expanded above 0.001 appeared in blood too. Model predictions of ophthalmopathy came a median around 7.1 months before onset.

Amplification of TCR beta CDR3 regions was performed using RNA transcripts as template. An initial round of RT-PCR targeting the TCR CDR3 relied on the HTBI primer set. Using its own MiXCR run on the multiplex PCR reads, TCRdb lists one record per CDR3 protein. The table records around 700,000 distinct CDR3 sequences, over 15% of them present only once. This clonotype has a handful of counts. Its antigen is unidentified. The study excluded patients with uncontrolled infection, other autoimmune disease, pregnancy or lactation. Ahead of any ophthalmopathy symptoms, the blood sample was obtained at the first diagnosis of hyperthyroidism. Material: blood. The origin of this receptor is a woman aged 45-65 years with Graves' hyperthyroidism that later progressed to Graves' ophthalmopathy.

CDR3 protein: CASSSIYQETQYF. DNA of the CDR3: TGTGCCAGCAGTTCTATCTACCAAGAGACCCAGTACTTC. The chain joins TRBV12-3 or TRBV12-4 to TRBJ2-5; D is ambiguous. The CDR3 sequence is 13 residues long. V was shortened by 4 bases and J by 0 bases, with 6 bases between the two germline ends.